The T cell receptor beta chain under discussion was sequenced for a study of T-cell reconstitution after alpha-beta-depleted transplantation in children. Points from the study as a whole: Alpha-beta T cells present about two months after transplant were reported to originate from several hundred expanded graft clones. Once a year had passed after transplant, T-cell counts and diversity came mostly from newly produced T cells. Some patients owed their high day-60 TCRbeta diversity to surviving recipient T cells and thymic progenitors.

Library preparation (for TCRbeta) was performed with unique molecular identifiers. TCRdb passed the PCR reads through MiXCR, listing each CDR3 protein once. The sample includes some 600,000 distinct CDR3 sequences, approximately 13% of them seen just once. Turning to this clonotype: The target antigen is unknown.

This CDR3 is built from 14 residues. V lost 5 bases to trimming and J lost 6 bases; unmatched junction nucleotides: 8. Germline V gene data show CDR1 as SGHTA and CDR2 as FQGTGA. The chain recombines TRBV7-3 with TRBJ2-3, with 7 positions matching TRBD1. This receptor was taken from a male patient between 10 and 17 years old who had a stem cell transplant for acute myeloid leukemia, so the T cells may come from the graft donor. This specimen consisted of PBMCs, mostly from graft donor cells, obtained 360 days after TCRalphabeta/CD19-depleted stem cell transplant. The CDR3 nucleotides are TGTGCCAGCAGCCCCGGGACAGTCACGGATACGCAGTATTTT. This encodes CASSPGTVTDTQYF.